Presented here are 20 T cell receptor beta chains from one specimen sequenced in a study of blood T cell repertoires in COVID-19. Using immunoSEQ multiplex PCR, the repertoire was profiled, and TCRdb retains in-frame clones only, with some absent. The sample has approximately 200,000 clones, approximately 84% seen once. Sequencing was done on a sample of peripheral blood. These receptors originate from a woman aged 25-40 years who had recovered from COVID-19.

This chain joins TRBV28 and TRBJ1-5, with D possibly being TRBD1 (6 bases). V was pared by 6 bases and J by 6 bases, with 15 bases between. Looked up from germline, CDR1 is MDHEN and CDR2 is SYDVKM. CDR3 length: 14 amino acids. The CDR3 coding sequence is TGTGCCAGCAGCAGACAGGAGCGTGTTCAGCCCCAGCATTTT. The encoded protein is CASSRQERVQPQHF. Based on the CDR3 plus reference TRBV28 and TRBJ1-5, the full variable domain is DVKVTQSSRYLVKRTGEKVFLECVQDMDHENMFWYRQDPGLGLRLIYFSYDVKMKEKGDIPEGYSVSREKKERFSLILESASTNQTSMYLCASSRQERVQPQHFGDGTRLSIL.

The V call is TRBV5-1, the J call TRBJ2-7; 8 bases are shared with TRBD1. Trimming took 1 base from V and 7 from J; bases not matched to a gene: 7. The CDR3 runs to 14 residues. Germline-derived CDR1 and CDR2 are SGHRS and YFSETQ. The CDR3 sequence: CASSLRTGTREQYF. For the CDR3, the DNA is TGCGCCAGCAGCTTGAGGACAGGGACAAGGGAGCAGTACTTC.

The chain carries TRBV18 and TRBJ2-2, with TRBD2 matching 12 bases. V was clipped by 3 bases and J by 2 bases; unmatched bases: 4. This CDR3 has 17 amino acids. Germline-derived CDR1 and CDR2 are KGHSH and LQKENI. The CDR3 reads CASSPIGLAGNTGELFF. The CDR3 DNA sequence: TGTGCCAGCTCACCTATTGGACTAGCGGGAAACACCGGGGAGCTGTTTTTT.

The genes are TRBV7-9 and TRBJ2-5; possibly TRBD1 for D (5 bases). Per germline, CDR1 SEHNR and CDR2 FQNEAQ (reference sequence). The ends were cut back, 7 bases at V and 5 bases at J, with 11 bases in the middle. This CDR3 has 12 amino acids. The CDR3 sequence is CASTAGMETQYF. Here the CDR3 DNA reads TGTGCCAGCACGGCAGGGATGGAGACCCAGTACTTC.

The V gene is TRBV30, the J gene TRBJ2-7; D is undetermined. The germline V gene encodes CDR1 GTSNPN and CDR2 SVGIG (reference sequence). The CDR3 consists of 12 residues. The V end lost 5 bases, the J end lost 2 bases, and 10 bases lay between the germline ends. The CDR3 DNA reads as TGTGCCTGGGGGCCAAACACCTACGAGCAGTACTTC. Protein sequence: CAWGPNTYEQYF.

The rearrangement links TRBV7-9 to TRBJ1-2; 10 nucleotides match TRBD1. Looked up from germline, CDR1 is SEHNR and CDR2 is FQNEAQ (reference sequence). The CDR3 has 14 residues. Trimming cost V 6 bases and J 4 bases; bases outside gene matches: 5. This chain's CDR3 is CASRGTGDIYGYTF. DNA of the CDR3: TGTGCCAGCAGAGGGACAGGGGACATCTATGGCTACACCTTC. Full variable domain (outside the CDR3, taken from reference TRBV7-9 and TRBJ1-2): DTGVSQNPRHKITKRGQNVTFRCDPISEHNRLYWYRQTLGQGPEFLTYFQNEAQLEKSRLLSDRFSAERPKGSFSTLEIQRTEQGDSAMYLCASRGTGDIYGYTFGSGTRLTVV.

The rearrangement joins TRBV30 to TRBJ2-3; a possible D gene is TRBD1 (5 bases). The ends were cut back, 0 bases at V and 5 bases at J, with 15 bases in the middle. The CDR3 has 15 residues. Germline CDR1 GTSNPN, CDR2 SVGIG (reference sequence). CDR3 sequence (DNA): TGTGCCTGGAGTGTAGGGGCAGGGCATGAAGATACGCAGTATTTT. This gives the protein CAWSVGAGHEDTQYF.

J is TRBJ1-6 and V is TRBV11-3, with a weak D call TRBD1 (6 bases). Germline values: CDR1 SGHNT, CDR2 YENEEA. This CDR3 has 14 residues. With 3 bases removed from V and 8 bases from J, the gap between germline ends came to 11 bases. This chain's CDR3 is CASSLNREHSPLHF. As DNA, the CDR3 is TGTGCCAGCAGCTTGAACAGGGAGCATTCACCCCTCCACTTT.

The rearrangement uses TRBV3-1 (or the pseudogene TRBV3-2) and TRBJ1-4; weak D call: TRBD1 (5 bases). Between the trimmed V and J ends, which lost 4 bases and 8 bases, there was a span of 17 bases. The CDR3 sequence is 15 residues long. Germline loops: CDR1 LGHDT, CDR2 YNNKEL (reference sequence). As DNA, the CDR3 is TGTGCCAGCAGCCGACCCGACGGGGGGTGGGAAAAACTGTTTTTT. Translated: CASSRPDGGWEKLFF.

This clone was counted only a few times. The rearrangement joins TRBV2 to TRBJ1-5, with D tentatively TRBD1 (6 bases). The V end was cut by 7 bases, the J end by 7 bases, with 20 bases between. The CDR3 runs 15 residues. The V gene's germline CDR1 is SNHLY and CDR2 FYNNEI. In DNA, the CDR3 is TGTGCCAGCACTGAGACAGGCTCTAGCGGGCAGCCCCAGCATTTT. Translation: CASTETGSSGQPQHF.

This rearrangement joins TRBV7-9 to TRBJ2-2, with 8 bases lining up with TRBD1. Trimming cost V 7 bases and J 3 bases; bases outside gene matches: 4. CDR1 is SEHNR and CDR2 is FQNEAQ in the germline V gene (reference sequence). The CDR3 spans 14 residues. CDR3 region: CASKRQGYTGELFF. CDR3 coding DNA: TGTGCCAGCAAAAGACAGGGGTACACCGGGGAGCTGTTTTTT.

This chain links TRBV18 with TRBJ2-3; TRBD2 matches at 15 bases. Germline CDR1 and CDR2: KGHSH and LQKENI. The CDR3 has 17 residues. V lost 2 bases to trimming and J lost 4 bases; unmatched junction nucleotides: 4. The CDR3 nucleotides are TGTGCCAGCTCACCAAGGGGACTAGCGGGAGGAGCAGATACGCAGTATTTT. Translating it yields CASSPRGLAGGADTQYF.

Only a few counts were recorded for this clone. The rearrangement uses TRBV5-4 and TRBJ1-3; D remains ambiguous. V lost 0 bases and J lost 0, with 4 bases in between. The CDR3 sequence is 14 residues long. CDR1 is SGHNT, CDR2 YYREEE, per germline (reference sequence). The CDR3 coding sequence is TGTGCCAGCAGCTTGGACGGCTCTGGAAACACCATATATTTT. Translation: CASSLDGSGNTIYF.

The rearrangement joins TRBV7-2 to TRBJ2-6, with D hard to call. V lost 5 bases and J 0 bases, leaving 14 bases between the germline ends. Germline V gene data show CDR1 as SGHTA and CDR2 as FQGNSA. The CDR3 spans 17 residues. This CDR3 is CASSRRVLNSGANVLTF. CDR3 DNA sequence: TGTGCCAGCAGCCGCCGGGTCCTGAACTCTGGGGCCAACGTCCTGACTTTC.

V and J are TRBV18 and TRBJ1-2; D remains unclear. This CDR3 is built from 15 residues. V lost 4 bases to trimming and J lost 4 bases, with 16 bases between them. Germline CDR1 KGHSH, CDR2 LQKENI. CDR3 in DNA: TGTGCCAGCTCACTTAAGGAACAGCCCTTCTATGGCTACACCTTC. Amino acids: CASSLKEQPFYGYTF.

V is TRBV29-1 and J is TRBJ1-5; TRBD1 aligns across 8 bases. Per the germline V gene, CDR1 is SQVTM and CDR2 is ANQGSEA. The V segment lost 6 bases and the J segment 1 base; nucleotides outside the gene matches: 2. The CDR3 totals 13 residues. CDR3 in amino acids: CSVRTGSNQPQHF. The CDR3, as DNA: TGCAGCGTGAGGACAGGGAGCAATCAGCCCCAGCATTTT.

CDR3 nucleotides: TGTGCCAGCAGCAGGGGGGGAACTAGCGGGAGTATTCATAACGAGCAGTACTTC. This translates into CASSRGGTSGSIHNEQYF. The chain recombines TRBV21-1 with TRBJ2-7; the table's D call TRBD2 went unverified against the DNA. TRBV21-1 is flagged as a pseudogene. CDR3 length: 18 residues.

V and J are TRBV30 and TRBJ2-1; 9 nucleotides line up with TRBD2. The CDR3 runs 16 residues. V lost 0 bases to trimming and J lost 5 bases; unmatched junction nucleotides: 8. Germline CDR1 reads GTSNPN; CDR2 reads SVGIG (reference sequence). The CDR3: CAWSVQKRLADNEQFF. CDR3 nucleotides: TGTGCCTGGAGTGTACAAAAGAGACTAGCGGACAATGAGCAGTTCTTC. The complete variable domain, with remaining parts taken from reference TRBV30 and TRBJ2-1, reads SQTIHQWPATLVQPVGSPLSLECTVEGTSNPNLYWYRQAAGRGLQLLFYSVGIGQISSEVPQNLSASRPQDRQFILSSKKLLLSDSGFYLCAWSVQKRLADNEQFFGPGTRLTVL.

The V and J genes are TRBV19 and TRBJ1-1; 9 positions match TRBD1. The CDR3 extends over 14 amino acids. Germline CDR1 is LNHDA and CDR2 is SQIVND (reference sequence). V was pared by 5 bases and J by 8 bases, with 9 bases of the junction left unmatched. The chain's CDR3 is CASSEQGASREAFF. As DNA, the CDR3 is TGTGCCAGTAGTGAACAGGGGGCGTCAAGAGAAGCTTTCTTT.

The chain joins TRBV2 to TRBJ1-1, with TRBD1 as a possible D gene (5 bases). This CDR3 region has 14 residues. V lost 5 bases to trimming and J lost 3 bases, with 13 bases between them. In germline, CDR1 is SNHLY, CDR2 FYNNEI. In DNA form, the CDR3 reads TGTGCCAGCAGTTCACTTGGGGGGGACACTGAAGCTTTCTTT. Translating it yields CASSSLGGDTEAFF.